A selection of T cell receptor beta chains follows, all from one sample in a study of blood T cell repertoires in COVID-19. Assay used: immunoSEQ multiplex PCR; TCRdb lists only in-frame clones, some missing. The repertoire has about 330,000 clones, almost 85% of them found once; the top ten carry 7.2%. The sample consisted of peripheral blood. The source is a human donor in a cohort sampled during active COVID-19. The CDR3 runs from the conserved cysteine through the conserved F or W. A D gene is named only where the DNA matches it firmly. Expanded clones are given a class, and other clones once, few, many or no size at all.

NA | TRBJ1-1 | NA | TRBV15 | CATSRDLENTEAFF | TGTGCCACCAGCAGAGATCTAGAGAACACTGAAGCTTTCTTT
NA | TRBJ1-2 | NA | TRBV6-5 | CASLHYRATNYGYTF | TGTGCCAGCCTTCATTACAGGGCCACTAACTATGGCTACACCTTC
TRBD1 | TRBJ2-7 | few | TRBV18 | CASSSQKKGQVGFYEQYF | TGTGCCAGCTCATCACAAAAAAAAGGACAGGTGGGGTTCTACGAGCAGTACTTC
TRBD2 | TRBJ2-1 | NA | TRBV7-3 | CASSPGTSVNNEQFF | TGTGCCAGCAGCCCCGGGACTAGCGTGAACAATGAGCAGTTCTTC
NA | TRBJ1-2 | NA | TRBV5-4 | CASSLDLYVAGYGYTF | TGTGCCAGCAGCTTGGACCTTTATGTCGCGGGCTATGGCTACACCTTC
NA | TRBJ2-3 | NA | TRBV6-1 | CASSDEGAPKDTQYF | TGTGCCAGCAGTGACGAGGGCGCCCCTAAGGATACGCAGTATTTT
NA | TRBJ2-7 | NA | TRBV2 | CASSGVGRPEQYF | TGTGCCAGCAGTGGCGTCGGCAGGCCCGAGCAGTACTTC
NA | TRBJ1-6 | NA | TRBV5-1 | CASSLGEGTSSPLHF | TGCGCCAGCAGCTTGGGGGAGGGGACCTCTTCACCCCTCCACTTT
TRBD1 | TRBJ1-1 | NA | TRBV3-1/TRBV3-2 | CASSQDLTGSLPEAFF | TGTGCCAGCAGCCAAGATTTGACAGGGAGTTTACCTGAAGCTTTCTTT
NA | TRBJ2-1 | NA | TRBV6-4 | CASSQRATGSYNEQFF | TGTGCCAGCAGTCAACGAGCTACGGGCTCCTACAATGAGCAGTTCTTC
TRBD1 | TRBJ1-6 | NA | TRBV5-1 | CASSFAGQNSSPLHF | TGCGCCAGCAGCTTTGCGGGACAGAATTCCTCACCCCTCCACTTT
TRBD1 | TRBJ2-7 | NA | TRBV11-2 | CASSSGQGYEQYF | TGTGCCAGCAGCTCGGGACAGGGGTACGAGCAGTACTTC
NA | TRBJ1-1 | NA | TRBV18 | CASSPGRDFTEAFF | TGTGCCAGCTCACCCGGGCGGGATTTCACTGAAGCTTTCTTT
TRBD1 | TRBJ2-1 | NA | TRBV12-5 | CASASGQAWNEQFF | TGTGCTAGTGCCTCCGGACAGGCTTGGAATGAGCAGTTCTTC
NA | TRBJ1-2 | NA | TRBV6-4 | CASSDPRQEPYGYTF | TGTGCCAGCAGTGACCCACGACAGGAACCCTATGGCTACACCTTC
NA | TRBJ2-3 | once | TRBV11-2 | CASSLTGSDTQYF | TGTGCCAGCAGCCTAACAGGGTCAGATACGCAGTATTTT
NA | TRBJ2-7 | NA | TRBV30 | CAWSVRTGSEQYF | TGTGCCTGGAGTGTACGTACAGGGTCCGAGCAGTACTTC
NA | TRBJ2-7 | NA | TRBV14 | CASSQEAQVGYEQYF | TGTGCCAGCAGCCAAGAGGCACAGGTCGGCTACGAGCAGTACTTC
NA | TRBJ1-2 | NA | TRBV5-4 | CASSPGGFSDGYTF | TGTGCCAGCAGCCCCGGGGGGTTTAGCGATGGCTACACCTTC
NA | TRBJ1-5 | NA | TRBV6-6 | CASSYSSKGDQPQHF | TGTGCCAGCAGTTACTCGAGTAAGGGGGATCAGCCCCAGCATTTT
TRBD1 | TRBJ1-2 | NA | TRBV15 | CATSRLTGGYGYTF | TGTGCCACCAGCAGATTAACAGGGGGGTATGGCTACACCTTC
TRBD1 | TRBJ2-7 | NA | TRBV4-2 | CASSQAFRDRIYEQYF | TGTGCCAGCAGCCAAGCTTTTAGGGACAGAATATACGAGCAGTACTTC
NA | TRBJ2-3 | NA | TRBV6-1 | CASSEVQVPTDTQYF | TGTGCCAGCAGTGAAGTACAGGTGCCCACAGATACGCAGTATTTT
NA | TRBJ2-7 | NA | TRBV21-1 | CASSKVIVVCGYEQYF | TGTGCCAGCAGCAAAGTTATAGTTGTCTGCGGCTACGAGCAGTACTTC
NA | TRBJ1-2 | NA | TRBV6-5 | CASSPRGYGYTF | TGTGCCAGCAGCCCGAGGGGGTATGGCTACACCTTC
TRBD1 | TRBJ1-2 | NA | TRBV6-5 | CASSSGQGRETYTF | TGTGCCAGCAGTTCGGGACAGGGCAGAGAGACCTACACCTTC
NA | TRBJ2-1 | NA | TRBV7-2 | CASSLDSLRGSQEQFF | TGTGCCAGCAGCTTAGATTCCCTGCGGGGATCTCAGGAGCAGTTCTTC
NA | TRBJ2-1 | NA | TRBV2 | CASSEAGGYKNEQFF | TGTGCCAGCAGTGAAGCGGGGGGATATAAGAATGAGCAGTTCTTC
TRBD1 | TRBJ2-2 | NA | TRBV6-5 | CASSSRDRNTGELFF | TGTGCCAGCAGTTCTCGGGACAGGAATACCGGGGAGCTGTTTTTT
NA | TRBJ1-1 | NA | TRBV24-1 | CATSDAYGGAEAFF | TGTGCCACCAGTGATGCGTATGGGGGGGCTGAAGCTTTCTTT
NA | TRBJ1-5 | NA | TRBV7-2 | CASSPDRLFNQPQHF | TGTGCCAGCAGCCCCGACAGGCTTTTCAATCAGCCCCAGCATTTT
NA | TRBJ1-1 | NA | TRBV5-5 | CASSRGGPNTEAFF | TGTGCCAGCAGCAGGGGGGGACCGAACACTGAAGCTTTCTTT
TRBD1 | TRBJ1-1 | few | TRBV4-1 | CASSQGTGGWSADTEAFF | TGCGCCAGCAGCCAAGGAACAGGGGGCTGGTCCGCGGACACTGAAGCTTTCTTT
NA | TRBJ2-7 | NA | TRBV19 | CASSWAASVYEQYF | TGTGCCAGTAGTTGGGCCGCTAGCGTCTACGAGCAGTACTTC
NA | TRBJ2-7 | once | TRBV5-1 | CASSGGGPEQYF | TGCGCCAGCAGCGGGGGGGGCCCCGAGCAGTACTTC